One and the same sample provided the 19 T cell receptor beta chains below, sequenced in a study of tumor and adjacent non-tumor tissue in lung cancer. A modified ARM-PCR protocol with three rounds of nested PCR amplified TCRbeta. From the multiplex PCR reads, TCRdb called clonotypes with MiXCR, one entry per CDR3 protein. The table lists approximately 79,000 distinct CDR3 sequences, roughly 72% of them singletons. The template was RNA from unsorted bulk tissue. The source material was lung tumor tissue. All receptors come from a woman aged 40 to 49 with non-small cell lung cancer.

Worth noting for this clonotype: Its ends do not fully match the called genes, so a read error is possible. The CDR3 DNA is TGTGACAGCATTCAACAAGGGGGTACCCAGTGCGAGCAGTACTTC. As protein: CDSIQQGGTQCEQYF. The gene calls are TRBV11-2 and TRBJ2-7, with a tentative D call TRBD1 (6 bases). The CDR3 runs 15 residues. Germline lookup yields CDR1 SGHAT and CDR2 FQNNGV.

On this clonotype itself: Just one base apart from a much larger clone, this may be a read error. The final CDR3 position lacks the conserved phenylalanine or tryptophan, pointing to a likely read error. The gene calls are TRBV10-3 and TRBJ1-5; D uncertain. The CDR3 covers 16 residues. CDR1 and CDR2 from the germline V gene are ENHRY and SYGVKD. V was shortened by 2 bases and J by 4 bases, with 15 bases between the two germline ends. This CDR3 is CAISERLGHTNQPQHS. In DNA form, the CDR3 reads TGTGCCATCAGTGAGAGGCTCGGGCATACAAATCAGCCCCAGCATTCT.

This clonotype has at least ten counts. The V and J genes are TRBV28 and TRBJ2-5, with D perhaps TRBD2 (6 bases). V was cut by 8 bases and J by 7 bases, with 26 bases left in between. The CDR3 is 16 amino acids. CDR1 and CDR2 (germline): MDHEN, SYDVKM. The CDR3 is CASGASGASGGRTQYF. The CDR3, as DNA: TGTGCCAGCGGGGCTTCCGGGGCATCAGGAGGGAGGACCCAGTACTTC. Full variable domain (rest looked up from reference TRBV28 and TRBJ2-5): DVKVTQSSRYLVKRTGEKVFLECVQDMDHENMFWYRQDPGLGLRLIYFSYDVKMKEKGDIPEGYSVSREKKERFSLILESASTNQTSMYLCASGASGASGGRTQYFGPGTRLLVL.

To note about this clonotype: One end of the junction varies from germline; a read error may be responsible. The genes are TRBV28 and TRBJ2-1, with D uncertain. This CDR3 has 14 residues. Germline-derived CDR1 and CDR2 are MDHEN and SYDVKM. CDR3 residues: CTSSLSGINNEQFF. The CDR3 nucleotides read TGTACCAGCAGTTTATCAGGCATTAACAATGAACAGTTCTTC.

Concerning this clonotype: With a much larger clone just one base away, this may be a read error. V usage is TRBV4-1 and J usage is TRBJ2-3; no clear D. Looked up from germline, CDR1 is MGHRA and CDR2 is YSYEKL. Trimming stripped 4 bases from V and 4 bases from J, with 6 bases between. This CDR3 contains 12 residues. The CDR3 sequence is CASSRVPDTQYF. The CDR3, as DNA: TGCGCCAGCAGCCGAGTCCCAGATACGCAGTATTTT.

The sample holds one count of this clonotype. The junction shows a germline mismatch at one end, possibly a read error. The chain employs TRBV11-2 and TRBJ2-5, with TRBD1 identical over 7 bases. The CDR3 runs 15 residues. The germline V gene has CDR1 SGHAT and CDR2 FQNNGV. CDR3 in DNA: TGTGCCAGCATCAAATTCGGACAGGCACACGAGACCCACTACTTC. It specifies CASIKFGQAHETHYF.

The chain joins TRBV24-1 to TRBJ1-3; 8 bases are shared with TRBD1. CDR3 length: 14 residues. Germline CDR1 KGHDR, CDR2 SFDVKD. V lost 7 bases, J lost 2 bases, and 3 bases stayed unmatched. CDR3 loop: CATSQTGAGNTIYF. In DNA, the CDR3 is TGTGCCACCAGCCAGACAGGGGCTGGAAACACCATATATTTT.

The rearrangement links TRBV6-6 to TRBJ1-3; TRBD1 is a possible D gene (5 bases). Deletions cut 11 bases from V and 0 bases from J, with 20 bases between. Per the germline V gene, CDR1 is MNHNY and CDR2 is SVGAGI (reference sequence). CDR3 length: 16 amino acids. DNA for the CDR3: TGTGCCTGCGGTTACTCCGGGGACCCCTCTGGAAACACCATATATTTT. This encodes CACGYSGDPSGNTIYF.

This clonotype came up a few times. This chain joins TRBV5-1 and TRBJ2-1; TRBD1 agrees at 11 bases. J lost 4 bases, V lost 0 bases, and 9 bases had no gene match. In germline, CDR1 is SGHRS, CDR2 YFSETQ. The CDR3 spans 18 residues. The CDR3 DNA reads TGCGCCAGCAGCTTGGCCGGGACTGGACAGGGGGCTTACAATGAGCAGTTCTTC. Amino acid sequence: CASSLAGTGQGAYNEQFF.

Comments on this clonotype: A read error may explain this, as a much larger clone is one base away. The chain employs TRBV28 and TRBJ2-2; tentative D call: TRBD1 (6 bases). The CDR3 extends over 15 amino acids. Trimming shortened V by 5 bases and J by 4 bases, and 14 bases separated the two germline ends. Germline assignment: CDR1 MDHEN and CDR2 SYDVKM. The CDR3: CASSREGHSTGELFF. The DNA of the CDR3 is TGTGCCAGCAGTCGAGAGGGACATAGCACCGGGGAGCTGTTTTTT.

Notes on this clonotype: It is likely a read error, because the conserved phenylalanine at the end of the CDR3 is missing. The chain is built from TRBV4-1 and TRBJ2-3; TRBD2 matches 9 bases. Germline CDR1 is MGHRA and CDR2 is YSYEKL. The CDR3 loop spans 14 amino acids. CDR3 nucleotides: TGTGCCAGCAGCAATAGCGGGGGACGGGATACGCAGTATATT. Translation: CASSNSGGRDTQYI.

Comment on this clonotype: One end of the junction varies from germline; a read error may be responsible. V is TRBV29-1 and J is TRBJ1-2; D may be TRBD1 (6 bases). In germline, CDR1 is SQVTM, CDR2 ANQGSEA. The CDR3 spans 12 residues. CDR3 protein: CSVFSGDGDYTF. The CDR3, as DNA: TGCAGCGTTTTTTCAGGGGACGGTGACTACACGTTC.

Notes on this clonotype: Because the CDR3 is missing its conserved closing phenylalanine or tryptophan, this is likely a read error. The chain couples TRBV11-1 to TRBJ2-1; maybe TRBD1 (6 bases). The CDR3 extends over 17 amino acids. Germline V gene sequence: CDR1 SGHAT, CDR2 FQDESV (reference sequence). CDR3 protein: CANSLRVSPTGDNEQFL. The CDR3, as DNA: TGTGCCAACAGCTTAAGAGTCTCGCCGACAGGAGACAATGAGCAGTTCCTC.

The rearrangement links TRBV4-2 to TRBJ2-3, with 11 bases identical to TRBD2. Losses at the gene ends were 4 bases for V and 6 bases for J; bases not matched to a gene: 18. This CDR3 is built from 19 residues. Germline V lookup: CDR1 LGHNA, CDR2 YNFKEQ. The CDR3 DNA sequence: TGTGCCAGCAGCCCGCGAGTATGGGGGATAGCGGGAGGGGCCGATACGCAGTATTTT. Translation: CASSPRVWGIAGGADTQYF.

Turning to this clonotype: Its ends do not fully match the called genes, so a read error is possible. DNA for the CDR3: TGCAGCGTGGCAACCGGGACGGCTAACATTGAAGCTTTCTTT. Protein sequence: CSVATGTANIEAFF. The chain carries TRBV29-1 and TRBJ1-1, with a tentative D call TRBD1 (5 bases). The germline V gene has CDR1 SQVTM and CDR2 ANQGSEA. The CDR3 totals 14 residues. The entire variable domain, with the rest obtained from reference TRBV29-1 and TRBJ1-1, is as follows: SAVISQKPSRDICQRGTSLTIQCQVDSQVTMMFWYRQQPGQSLTLIATANQGSEATYESGFVIDKFPISRPNLTFSTLTVSNMSPEDSSIYLCSVATGTANIEAFFGQGTRLTVV.

For this clonotype: In this CDR3 the conserved last residue, phenylalanine or tryptophan, is missing, so a read error is likely. No DNA is shown, since the ends of the CDR3 on it are uncertain; the CDR3 is the one TCRdb lists. The chain links TRBV6-5 to TRBJ2-6; the listed D gene, TRBD1, was not tested against the DNA. The CDR3 contains 17 residues when both ends are counted. The V gene's germline CDR1 is MNHEY and CDR2 SVGAGI. The CDR3 protein is CASRYTGVRSGTNVLTL.

V usage is TRBV28 and J usage is TRBJ2-7; TRBD1 matches 7 bases. The junction had 9 bases not matched to a gene; V was cut back by 10 bases and J by 3 bases. Per the germline V gene, CDR1 is MDHEN and CDR2 is SYDVKM. The CDR3 runs to 13 residues. The CDR3 protein is CANRGQEVYEQYF. CDR3 sequence (DNA): TGTGCCAACCGTGGACAGGAAGTCTACGAGCAGTACTTC.

V is TRBV12-3 or TRBV12-4 and J is TRBJ2-3; perhaps D is TRBD1 or TRBD2 (5 bases each). Trimming stripped 5 bases from V and 3 bases from J, with 18 bases between. The CDR3 loop spans 16 amino acids. CDR3 DNA sequence: TGTGCCAGCAGTCTAGGGGTAGCTTGGGGGACAGATACGCAGTATTTT. Its protein product is CASSLGVAWGTDTQYF.

Turning to this clonotype: At one of its ends the junction is not consistent with the germline gene, which may arise from a read error. The chain has TRBV11-3 and TRBJ2-5; D is possibly TRBD2 (6 bases). The CDR3 loop spans 13 amino acids. Germline lookup yields CDR1 SGHNT and CDR2 YENEEA. The CDR3 region has the DNA TGTGCCAGCCGCCGGGGGACCCAAGAGACCAAGTACTTC. It encodes CASRRGTQETKYF. The full variable domain, in which reference TRBV11-3 and TRBJ2-5 provide the parts outside the CDR3, is EAGVVQSPRYKIIEKKQPVAFWCNPISGHNTLYWYLQNLGQGPELLIRYENEEAVDDSQLPKDRFSAERLKGVDSTLKIQPAELGDSAVYLCASRRGTQETKYFGPGTRLLVL.